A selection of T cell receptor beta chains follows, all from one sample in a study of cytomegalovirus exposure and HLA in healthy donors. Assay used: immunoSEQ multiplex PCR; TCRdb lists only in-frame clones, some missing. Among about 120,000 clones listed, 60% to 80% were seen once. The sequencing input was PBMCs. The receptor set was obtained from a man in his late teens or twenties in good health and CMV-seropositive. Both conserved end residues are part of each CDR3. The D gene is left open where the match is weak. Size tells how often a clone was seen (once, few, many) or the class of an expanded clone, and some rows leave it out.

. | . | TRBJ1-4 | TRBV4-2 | CASSQDSQVLPSELFF | TGTGCCAGCAGCCAAGACTCCCAGGTTCTTCCGTCGGAATTGTTTTTT
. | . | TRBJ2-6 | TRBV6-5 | CASQGYRPGANVLTF | TGTGCCAGCCAAGGATACAGGCCTGGGGCCAACGTCCTGACTTTC
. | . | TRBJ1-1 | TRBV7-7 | CASSPSPGVTEAFF | TGTGCCAGCAGCCCAAGTCCCGGGGTGACTGAAGCTTTCTTT
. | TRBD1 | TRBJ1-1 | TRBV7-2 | CASSVRSGQGTEAFF | TGTGCCAGCAGCGTTAGGTCGGGACAGGGCACTGAAGCTTTCTTT
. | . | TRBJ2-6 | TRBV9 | CASSSGSPAGANVLTF | TGTGCCAGCAGCTCAGGGTCCCCCGCTGGGGCCAACGTCCTGACTTTC
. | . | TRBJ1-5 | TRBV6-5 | CASSYSVGQNQPQHF | TGTGCCAGCAGTTACTCGGTTGGGCAGAATCAGCCCCAGCATTTT
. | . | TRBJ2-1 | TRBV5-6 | CASSSTGSYNEQFF | TGTGCCAGCAGCTCTACAGGATCCTACAATGAGCAGTTCTTC
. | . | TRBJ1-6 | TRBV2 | CASKPSENSPLHF | TGTGCCAGCAAGCCCAGCGAGAATTCACCCCTCCACTTT
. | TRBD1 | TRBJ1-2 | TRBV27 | CASSGRDRTRGYTF | TGTGCCAGCAGCGGCCGGGACAGGACTCGGGGCTACACCTTC
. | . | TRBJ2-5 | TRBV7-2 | CASSLAVPRAQYF | TGTGCCAGCAGCTTAGCGGTCCCCCGGGCCCAGTACTTC
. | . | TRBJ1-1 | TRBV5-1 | CASSLVSGAEAFF | TGCGCCAGCAGCTTGGTTTCGGGGGCTGAAGCTTTCTTT
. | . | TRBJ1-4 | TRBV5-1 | CASSLVGGGEKLFF | TGCGCCAGCAGCTTGGTCGGGGGGGGAGAAAAACTGTTTTTT
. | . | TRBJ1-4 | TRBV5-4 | CASSKPASGGGDEKLFF | TGTGCCAGCAGCAAGCCGGCGAGTGGGGGGGGCGATGAAAAACTGTTTTTT
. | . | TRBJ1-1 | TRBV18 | CASSKKGDTEAFF | TGTGCCAGCTCAAAGAAGGGGGACACTGAAGCTTTCTTT
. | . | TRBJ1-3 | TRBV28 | CASSLETSSGNTIYF | TGTGCCAGCAGCCTGGAGACCTCATCTGGAAACACCATATATTTT
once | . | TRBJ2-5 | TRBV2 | CASSEGSGVKTQYF | TGTGCCAGCAGTGAGGGTTCGGGGGTGAAGACCCAGTACTTC
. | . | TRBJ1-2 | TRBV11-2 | CASSLVWGANYGYTF | TGTGCCAGCAGCTTAGTCTGGGGGGCTAACTATGGCTACACCTTC
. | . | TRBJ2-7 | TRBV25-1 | CASSEGGYEQYF | TGTGCCAGCAGTGAGGGGGGCTACGAGCAGTACTTC
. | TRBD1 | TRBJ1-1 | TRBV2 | CASKKEMGTGAAEAFF | TGTGCCAGCAAAAAGGAAATGGGCACAGGGGCGGCTGAAGCTTTCTTT
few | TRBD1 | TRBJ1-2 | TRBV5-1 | CASSSGQNYGYTF | TGCGCCAGCAGCTCGGGACAGAACTATGGCTACACCTTC
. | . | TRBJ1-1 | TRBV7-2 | CASSLGVETEAFF | TGTGCCAGCAGCCTAGGGGTGGAGACTGAAGCTTTCTTT
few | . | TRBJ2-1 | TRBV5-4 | CASSRIGGPENNEQFF | TGTGCCAGCAGCAGAATCGGGGGGCCAGAAAACAATGAGCAGTTCTTC
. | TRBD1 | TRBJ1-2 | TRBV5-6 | CASRLGGQGYDYGYTF | TGTGCCAGCAGACTAGGGGGACAGGGGTACGACTATGGCTACACCTTC
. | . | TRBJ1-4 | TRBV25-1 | CASSQGAKNEKLFF | TGTGCCAGCAGTCAAGGGGCAAAAAATGAAAAACTGTTTTTT
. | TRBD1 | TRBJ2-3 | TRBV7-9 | CASSLGQGSLDTQYF | TGTGCCAGCAGCTTGGGACAGGGGTCGCTAGATACGCAGTATTTT
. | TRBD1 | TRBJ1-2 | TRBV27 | CASSFAGTGRSGYTF | TGTGCCAGCAGTTTCGCCGGGACAGGGAGGTCTGGCTACACCTTC
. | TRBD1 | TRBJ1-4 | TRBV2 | CASSEEAGQGGNEKLFF | TGTGCCAGCAGTGAAGAGGCAGGACAGGGGGGGAATGAAAAACTGTTTTTT
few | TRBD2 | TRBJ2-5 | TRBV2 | CARGGTSGQETQYF | TGTGCCAGAGGAGGGACTAGCGGACAAGAGACCCAGTACTTC
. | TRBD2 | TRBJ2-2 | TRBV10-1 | CASSLGLAGAPSTGELFF | TGCGCCAGCAGTTTAGGACTAGCGGGGGCCCCCAGCACCGGGGAGCTGTTTTTT
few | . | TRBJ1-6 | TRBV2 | CASSVRESSYNSPLHF | TGTGCCAGCAGCGTTCGAGAAAGCTCCTATAATTCACCCCTCCACTTT
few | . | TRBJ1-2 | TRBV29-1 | CSVRFGQTQLEPYGYTF | TGCAGCGTTCGCTTCGGACAGACACAGCTGGAACCCTATGGCTACACCTTC
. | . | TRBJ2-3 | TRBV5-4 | CASSLAELGSGDTQYF | TGTGCCAGCAGCTTGGCCGAACTCGGATCGGGTGATACGCAGTATTTT
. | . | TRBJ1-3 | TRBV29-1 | CSVGQRSGNTIYF | TGCAGCGTTGGACAGCGCTCTGGAAACACCATATATTTT
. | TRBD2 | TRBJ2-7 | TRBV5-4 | CASSVFGLAVSYEQYF | TGTGCCAGCAGCGTGTTCGGACTAGCGGTTTCCTACGAGCAGTACTTC
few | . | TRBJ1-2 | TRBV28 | CATRQADGYTF | TGTGCCACCAGACAGGCGGATGGCTACACCTTC
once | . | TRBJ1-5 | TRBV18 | CASSPQGPNQPQHF | TGTGCCAGCTCACCACAGGGGCCCAATCAGCCCCAGCATTTT
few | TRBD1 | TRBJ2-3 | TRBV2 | CASSQRQGSTDTQYF | TGTGCCAGCAGTCAGCGACAGGGGAGCACAGATACGCAGTATTTT
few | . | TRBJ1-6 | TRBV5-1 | CASSKEAGLNSPLHF | TGCGCCAGCAGCAAAGAGGCAGGGCTGAATTCACCCCTCCACTTT
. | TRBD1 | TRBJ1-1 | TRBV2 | CARTGSMNTEAFF | TGTGCCAGGACAGGGTCTATGAACACTGAAGCTTTCTTT
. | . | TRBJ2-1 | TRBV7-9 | CASSSGGGRGTYNEQFF | TGTGCCAGCAGCTCTGGGGGTGGGAGGGGGACATACAATGAGCAGTTCTTC
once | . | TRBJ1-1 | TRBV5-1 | CASSLDTGLNTEAFF | TGCGCCAGCAGCTTGGATACAGGGCTAAACACTGAAGCTTTCTTT
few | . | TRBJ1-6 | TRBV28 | CASSPLAGKGSPLHF | TGTGCCAGCAGTCCCCTCGCAGGGAAGGGTTCACCCCTCCACTTT